The entry below describes one T cell receptor beta chain. The antigen remains undetermined. The entry originates in a study of T-cell reconstitution after alpha-beta-depleted transplantation in children. Regarding the study as a whole: As was reported, about two months after transplant, alpha-beta T cells came from several hundred expanded graft clones.

The V gene's germline CDR1 is SEHNR and CDR2 FQNEAQ (reference sequence). This CDR3 has 17 amino acids. V trimming: 2 bases; J trimming: 5 bases; junction bases outside the gene matches: 10. Preparing the TCRbeta library involved the use of unique molecular identifiers. One entry per CDR3 protein results from TCRdb running MiXCR on the PCR reads. The data show roughly 420,000 distinct CDR3 sequences, 16% seen once. This TCR was recovered from a boy under two years old who had a stem cell transplant for Wiskott-Aldrich syndrome, so the T cells may come from the graft donor. The sequences come from PBMCs, mostly from graft donor cells, collected 360 days after TCRalphabeta/CD19-depleted stem cell transplant. This chain links TRBV7-9 with TRBJ2-3; TRBD2 agrees at 10 bases. Written as DNA, the CDR3 is TGTGCCAGCAGCTTAAGGGCTAGCGGGAGATCTGGAGATACGCAGTATTTT. This gives the protein CASSLRASGRSGDTQYF. Based on the CDR3 plus reference TRBV7-9 and TRBJ2-3, the full variable domain is DTGVSQNPRHKITKRGQNVTFRCDPISEHNRLYWYRQTLGQGPEFLTYFQNEAQLEKSRLLSDRFSAERPKGSFSTLEIQRTEQGDSAMYLCASSLRASGRSGDTQYFGPGTRLTVL.